The 6 T cell receptor beta chains in this list originate from one sample, sequenced in a study of blood T cell repertoires in COVID-19. This table comes from immunoSEQ multiplex PCR, and its TCRdb copy is limited to in-frame clones, with some not included. Of tens of thousands of clones in the sample, around 86% were seen once. Sequencing was done on a sample of peripheral blood. The receptors were sampled from a man aged 50 to 60 with active or convalescent COVID-19.

This clone appeared once. This rearrangement joins TRBV30 to TRBJ1-3; 7 positions agree with TRBD1. This CDR3 is built from 12 residues. The V segment lost 0 bases and the J segment 7 bases; nucleotides outside the gene matches: 0. Germline V gene data show CDR1 as GTSNPN and CDR2 as SVGIG (reference sequence). This CDR3 reads CAWSVQGNTIYF. DNA for the CDR3: TGTGCCTGGAGTGTACAGGGGAACACCATATATTTT. The whole variable domain, filled in from reference TRBV30 and TRBJ1-3, reads SQTIHQWPATLVQPVGSPLSLECTVEGTSNPNLYWYRQAAGRGLQLLFYSVGIGQISSEVPQNLSASRPQDRQFILSSKKLLLSDSGFYLCAWSVQGNTIYFGEGSWLTVV.

This clone was picked up a small number of times. Here the CDR3 reads CASSLGLAGPYNEQFF. CDR3 DNA: TGTGCCAGCAGCTTAGGGCTAGCGGGGCCTTACAATGAGCAGTTCTTC. The gene calls are TRBV7-2 and TRBJ2-1; 9 bases are a match to TRBD2. Germline loops: CDR1 SGHTA, CDR2 FQGNSA. V trimming: 1 base; J trimming: 4 bases; junction bases outside the gene matches: 5. This CDR3 region has 16 residues.

This clone came up once. This chain connects TRBV27 to TRBJ1-4; D might be TRBD1 (6 bases). The CDR3 extends over 14 amino acids. Germline CDR1 MNHEY, CDR2 SMNVEV (reference sequence). Trimming took 2 bases from V and 7 from J, leaving 11 bases between them. The CDR3 here is CASSLGGAGEKLFF. The CDR3 region has the DNA TGTGCCAGCAGTTTAGGGGGGGCGGGTGAAAAACTGTTTTTT.

The chain recombines TRBV3-1 (or the pseudogene TRBV3-2) with TRBJ1-4; possibly TRBD1 for D (5 bases). Germline V gene lookup returns CDR1 LGHDT and CDR2 YNNKEL (reference sequence). The CDR3 length is 17 residues. V was shortened by 4 bases and J by 7 bases, with 22 bases between the two germline ends. In DNA, the CDR3 is TGTGCCAGCAGCCGCCGGGGGACCGCGGATCTTGGTGAAAAACTGTTTTTT. This encodes CASSRRGTADLGEKLFF.

The V call is TRBV30, the J call TRBJ1-2, with 7 bases identical to TRBD1. Germline-derived CDR1 and CDR2 are GTSNPN and SVGIG (reference sequence). CDR3 size: 14 residues. V was clipped by 2 bases and J by 4 bases; unmatched bases: 7. CDR3 amino acids: CAWSSTGQAYGYTF. The CDR3 coding sequence is TGTGCCTGGAGTTCAACCGGACAGGCCTATGGCTACACCTTC.

The chain combines TRBV5-1 with TRBJ2-7, with a tentative D call TRBD2 (5 bases). Germline lookup yields CDR1 SGHRS and CDR2 YFSETQ. The V and J ends lost 2 bases and 3 bases respectively, with 9 bases between them. The length of the CDR3 is 13 residues. CDR3 amino acids: CASSFDGGYEQYF. DNA of the CDR3: TGCGCCAGCAGCTTCGACGGAGGCTACGAGCAGTACTTC.